This T cell receptor (beta chain) was obtained from a study of blood T cell repertoires in COVID-19. The CDR3 totals 14 residues. Germline assignment: CDR1 SGHNT and CDR2 YYREEE (reference sequence). With 2 bases clipped from V and 7 bases from J, the junction kept 8 bases outside the gene matches. TCRdb keeps only in-frame clones here, not all; method: immunoSEQ multiplex PCR. The sample comprises around 97,000 clones, more than 75% of which are singletons, and more than 10% rests with the top ten. The TCR sequence derives from a human donor in a cohort sampled during active COVID-19. The sequencing sample was made of peripheral blood. V usage is TRBV5-4 and J usage is TRBJ1-1; the match to TRBD1 covers 7 bases. CDR3 sequence reads: CASSFGQEFGEAFF. CDR3 DNA sequence: TGTGCCAGCAGCTTTGGACAGGAGTTCGGTGAAGCTTTCTTT.